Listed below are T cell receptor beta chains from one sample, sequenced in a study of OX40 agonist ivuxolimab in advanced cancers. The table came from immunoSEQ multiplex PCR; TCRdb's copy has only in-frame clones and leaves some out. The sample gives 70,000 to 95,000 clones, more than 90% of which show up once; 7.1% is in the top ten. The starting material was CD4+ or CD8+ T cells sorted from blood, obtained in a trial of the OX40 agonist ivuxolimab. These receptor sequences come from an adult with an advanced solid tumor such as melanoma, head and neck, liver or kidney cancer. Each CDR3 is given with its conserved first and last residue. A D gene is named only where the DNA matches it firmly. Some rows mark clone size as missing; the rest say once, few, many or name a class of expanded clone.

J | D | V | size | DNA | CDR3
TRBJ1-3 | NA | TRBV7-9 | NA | TGTGCCAGCAGTTCCGACGGACAAGTAAACACCATATATTTT | CASSSDGQVNTIYF
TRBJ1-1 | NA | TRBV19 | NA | TGTGCCAGTAGTATACTCGCCTCTATCACTGAAGCTTTCTTT | CASSILASITEAFF
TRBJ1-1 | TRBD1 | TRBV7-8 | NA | TGTGCCAGCAGCTCCCTCGGCGGGACAGGCACCCTGCGGGGTGCTTTCTTT | CASSSLGGTGTLRGAFF
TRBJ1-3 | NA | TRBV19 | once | TGTGCCAGTAGTATAGCCCGGGACTGGAGCTCTGGAAACACCATATATTTT | CASSIARDWSSGNTIYF
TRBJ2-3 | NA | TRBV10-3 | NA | TGTGCCTCCGGTCCAGGATTGGATGATACGCAGTATTTT | CASGPGLDDTQYF
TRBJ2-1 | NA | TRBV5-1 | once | TGCGCCAGCAGCCCGGGACTGGATGTTTACAATGAGCAGTTCTTC | CASSPGLDVYNEQFF
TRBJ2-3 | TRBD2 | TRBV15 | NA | TGTGCCACCAGCAGAGCCCTAGCGGGAGGAGGAGCAGATACGCAGTATTTT | CATSRALAGGGADTQYF
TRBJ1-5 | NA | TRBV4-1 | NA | TGCGCCAGCAGCTTCAACCCGTATGGGGATCAGCCCCAGCATTTT | CASSFNPYGDQPQHF
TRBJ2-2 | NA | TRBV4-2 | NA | TGTGCCAGCAGCCAAGATGTATGGCGAGCGAACACCGGGGAGCTGTTTTTT | CASSQDVWRANTGELFF
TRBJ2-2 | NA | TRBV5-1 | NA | TGCGCCAGCAGCCCCGACGGGAAGAACACCGGGGAGCTGTTTTTT | CASSPDGKNTGELFF
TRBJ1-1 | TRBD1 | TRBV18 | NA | TGTGCCAGCTCACCTCCCGGGACAGCGTACACTGAAGCTTTCTTT | CASSPPGTAYTEAFF
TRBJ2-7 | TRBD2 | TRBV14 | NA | TGTGCCAGCAGCCGGGACGGGAGGAATCCCTTCGAGCAGTACTTC | CASSRDGRNPFEQYF
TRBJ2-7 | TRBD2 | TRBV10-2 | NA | TGCGCCAGCAGCGGACTAGCGGGAGCCGCGAAGAGCTACGAGCAGTACTTC | CASSGLAGAAKSYEQYF
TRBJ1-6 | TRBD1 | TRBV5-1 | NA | TGCGCCAGCAGCCTCGGACAGGCGAATTCACCCCTCCACTTT | CASSLGQANSPLHF
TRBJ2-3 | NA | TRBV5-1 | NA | TGCGCCAGCAGCTTACTAGGGGGGGGCACAGATACGCAGTATTTT | CASSLLGGGTDTQYF
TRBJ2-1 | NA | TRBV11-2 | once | TGTGCCAGCAGCCCTGCCTACAATGAGCAGTTCTTC | CASSPAYNEQFF
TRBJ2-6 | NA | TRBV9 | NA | TGTGCCAGCAGCGTAGATGTGCGTCCAGGGCCTGGGGCCAACGTCCTGACTTTC | CASSVDVRPGPGANVLTF
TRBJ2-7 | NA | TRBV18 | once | TGTGCCAGCTCACGCGCCTACATCGAGGAGCAGTACTTC | CASSRAYIEEQYF
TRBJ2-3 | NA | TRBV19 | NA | TGTGCCAGTCTGAAACAGTGGGGGAGGTGGGCAGATACGCAGTATTTT | CASLKQWGRWADTQYF
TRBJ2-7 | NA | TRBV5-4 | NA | TGTGCCAGCAGCATGGACTCCCTCCCCTACGAGCAGTACTTC | CASSMDSLPYEQYF
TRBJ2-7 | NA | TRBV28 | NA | TGTGCCACGCGACCAAACGGACGTCTCAACGAGCAGTACTTC | CATRPNGRLNEQYF
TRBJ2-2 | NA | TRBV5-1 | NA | TGCGCCAGCAGACCCGATGGGACGCAAGCCGGGGAGCTGTTTTTT | CASRPDGTQAGELFF
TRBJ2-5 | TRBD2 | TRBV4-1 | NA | TGCGCCAGCAGCCAACCCACTAGCGGGAGGGGTGTGAGGGAGACCCAGTACTTC | CASSQPTSGRGVRETQYF
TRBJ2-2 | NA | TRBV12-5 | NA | TGTGCTAGTGGGGGATGGGGGGCTTGGAACACCGGGGAGCTGTTTTTT | CASGGWGAWNTGELFF
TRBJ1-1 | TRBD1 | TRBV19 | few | TGTGCCAGTAGTTCACCCGGGACAGCGTCTGGCACTGAAGCTTTCTTT | CASSSPGTASGTEAFF
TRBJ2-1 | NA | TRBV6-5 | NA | TGTGCCAGCAGTTACGGCGGGACCACCTACAATGAGCAGTTCTTC | CASSYGGTTYNEQFF
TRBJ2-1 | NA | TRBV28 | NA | TGTGCCAGCACCCCTGGGCCTGTCGACAATGAGCAGTTCTTC | CASTPGPVDNEQFF
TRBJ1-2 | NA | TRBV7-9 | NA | TGTGCCAGCAGCTTAGCTCACGGGGATTATGGCTACACCTTC | CASSLAHGDYGYTF
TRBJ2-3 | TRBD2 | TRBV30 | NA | TGTGCGTATACCGCGGGAGCGGCAGATACGCAATATTTT | CAYTAGAADTQYF
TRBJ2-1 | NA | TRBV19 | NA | TGTGCCAGTAGTATAGACCAGGGGAGTGAGCAGTTCTTC | CASSIDQGSEQFF
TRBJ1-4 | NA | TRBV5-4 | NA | TGTGCCAGCAGCTTCGCAGGGGTAAATGAAAAACTGTTTTTT | CASSFAGVNEKLFF
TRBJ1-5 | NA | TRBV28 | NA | TGTGCCAGCAGTTTATTAGGCCAGGGCGCAAATCAGCCCCAGCATTTT | CASSLLGQGANQPQHF
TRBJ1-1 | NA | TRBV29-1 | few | TGCAGCGTTGATTTTGGGAACACTGAAGCTTTCTTT | CSVDFGNTEAFF
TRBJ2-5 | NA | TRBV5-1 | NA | TGCGCCAGCAGCTTGGTACCGGCGGGGTACCAAGAGACCCAGTACTTC | CASSLVPAGYQETQYF
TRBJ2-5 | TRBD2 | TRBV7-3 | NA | TGTGCCAGCAGCTCCTATAGCGGGAGTTTCGAGACCCAGTACTTC | CASSSYSGSFETQYF
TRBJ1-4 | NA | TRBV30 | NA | TGTGCCTGGGGGGGGGCAGTTGGAGAAAAACTGTTTTTT | CAWGGAVGEKLFF
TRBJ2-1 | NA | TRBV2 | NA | TGTGCCAGCAGTGAAGTGACGGGTGGCTCCAATGAGCAGTTCTTC | CASSEVTGGSNEQFF
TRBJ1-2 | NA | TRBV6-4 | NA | TGTGCCAGCAGTGGTCTTCCCCGACGGCCCTATGGCTACACCTTC | CASSGLPRRPYGYTF
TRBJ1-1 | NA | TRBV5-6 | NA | TGTGCCAGCAGCAGGGAACAGTACATGAACACTGAAGCTTTCTTT | CASSREQYMNTEAFF
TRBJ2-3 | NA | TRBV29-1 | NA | TGCAGCGTGGGGGAAGGAACAGATACGCAGTATTTT | CSVGEGTDTQYF
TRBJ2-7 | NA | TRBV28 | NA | TGTGCCAGCAGTTTACCAGCTTTGAGGGAGCAGTACTTC | CASSLPALREQYF
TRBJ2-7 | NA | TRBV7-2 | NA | TGTGCCAGCAGCCTCCCGAGTTGGGAGCAGTACTTC | CASSLPSWEQYF
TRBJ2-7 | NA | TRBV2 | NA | TGTGCCAGAAGTAGCGGAACCTACGAGCAGTACTTC | CARSSGTYEQYF
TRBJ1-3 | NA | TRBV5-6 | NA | TGTGCCAGCAGCTTGAGGGGTTTGTCCTCTGGAAACACCATATATTTT | CASSLRGLSSGNTIYF
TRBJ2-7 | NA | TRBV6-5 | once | TGTGCCAGCAGTTACGATCGAGGTCGGGACTACGAGCAGTACTTC | CASSYDRGRDYEQYF
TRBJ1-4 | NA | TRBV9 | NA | TGTGCCAGCAGCCCCGGACGGCTTAATGAAAAACTGTTTTTT | CASSPGRLNEKLFF
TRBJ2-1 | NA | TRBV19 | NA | TGTGCCAGTAGAGCAGGGGGGGGCAATGAGCAGTTCTTC | CASRAGGGNEQFF
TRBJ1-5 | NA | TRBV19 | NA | TGTGCCAGTAGTAACAGGGCACCCAATCAGCCCCAGCATTTT | CASSNRAPNQPQHF
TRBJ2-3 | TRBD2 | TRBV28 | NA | TGTGCCAGCAGCCTCGGGGGGGTTTTGGGCACAGATACGCAGTATTTT | CASSLGGVLGTDTQYF
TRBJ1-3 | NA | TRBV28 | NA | TGTGCCAGCTATTCCGGGGCCAGCTCTGGAAACACCATATATTTT | CASYSGASSGNTIYF
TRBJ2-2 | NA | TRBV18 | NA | TGTGCCAGCTCAACGTTGCGCGCTGATACCGGGGAGCTGTTTTTT | CASSTLRADTGELFF
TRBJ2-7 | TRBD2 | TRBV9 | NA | TGTGCCAGCAGCGTAGCAGCGGGAGGCTCCTACGAGCAGTACTTC | CASSVAAGGSYEQYF
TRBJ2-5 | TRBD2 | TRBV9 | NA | TGTGCCAGCAGCGTAGCTAGCGGGAGGGCCTTTGAGACCCAGTACTTC | CASSVASGRAFETQYF
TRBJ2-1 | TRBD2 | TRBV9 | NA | TGTGCCAGCAGCGTAGGACCCGGGACTAGCCCTTACAATGAGCAGTTCTTC | CASSVGPGTSPYNEQFF
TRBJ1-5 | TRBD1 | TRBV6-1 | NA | TGTGCCAGCAGTCTCTACAGGGGGCAAGGACAGCCCCAGCATTTT | CASSLYRGQGQPQHF